Following are 14 T cell receptor beta chains from one sample sequenced in a study of shared clonotypes between healthy human individuals. TCRdb's copy holds only in-frame clones and misses some; the assay was immunoSEQ multiplex PCR. The table has approximately 500,000 clones, around 73% seen once. Sample: PBMCs. These receptors all come from a woman aged 35 to 49 in good health. Some clones in this sample may be carry-over from other donors' samples.

This rearrangement joins TRBV30 to TRBJ1-6; D is unclear. V lost 2 bases to trimming and J lost 10 bases, with 12 bases between them. The germline gives CDR1 GTSNPN, CDR2 SVGIG (reference sequence). This CDR3 has 13 amino acids. CDR3 region: CAWSLGSRSPLHF. The CDR3 DNA follows: TGTGCCTGGAGTTTAGGGTCGAGGTCACCCCTCCACTTT.

The rearrangement uses TRBV28 and TRBJ2-1; D may match TRBD1 or TRBD2 (5 bases each). Per the germline V gene, CDR1 is MDHEN and CDR2 is SYDVKM. The ends were cut back, 4 bases at V and 8 bases at J, with 33 bases in the middle. The CDR3 is made up of 20 amino acids. The CDR3 DNA sequence: TGTGCCAGCAGTTCAAACCTGGGGGACGGGCTACGATTCGTACAGGATGAGCAGTTCTTC. Protein: CASSSNLGDGLRFVQDEQFF.

This clone showed up just a few times. The chain couples TRBV2 to TRBJ2-3; D uncertain. Trimming pared 6 bases from V and 0 bases from J, leaving 13 bases between. The CDR3 has 15 residues. CDR1 and CDR2 from the germline V gene are SNHLY and FYNNEI. The CDR3 here is CASRFRGSSTDTQYF. In DNA, the CDR3 is TGTGCCAGCAGGTTCCGCGGATCTAGCACAGATACGCAGTATTTT.

The rearrangement links TRBV28 to TRBJ2-3, with a tentative D call TRBD2 (5 bases). Germline V gene sequence: CDR1 MDHEN, CDR2 SYDVKM. The CDR3 length is 15 residues. V shed 7 bases and J shed 4 bases, with 18 bases lying between them. The CDR3 DNA reads TGTGCCAGCAAAGGAGGTGGCCGCCCCCCAGATACGCAGTATTTT. Its translation is CASKGGGRPPDTQYF. Together with reference TRBV28 and TRBJ2-3, the CDR3 gives the full variable domain: DVKVTQSSRYLVKRTGEKVFLECVQDMDHENMFWYRQDPGLGLRLIYFSYDVKMKEKGDIPEGYSVSREKKERFSLILESASTNQTSMYLCASKGGGRPPDTQYFGPGTRLTVL.

With regard to this clone: A read error is likely, as this CDR3 ends without the conserved phenylalanine or tryptophan. The V call is TRBV10-2, the J call TRBJ2-7; 10 bases line up with TRBD1. The DNA end is a closer match to TRBJ2-1, so the J assignment may be wrong. CDR3 length: 18 residues. The V gene's germline CDR1 is WSHSY and CDR2 SAAADI. The CDR3 region is CASTAGTGARTPYNEQFL. The CDR3 nucleotides read TGCGCCAGCACCGCCGGGACAGGGGCTCGTACGCCCTACAATGAGCAGTTCCTC.

The genes are TRBV19 and TRBJ2-5; the D gene is possibly TRBD1 (6 bases). Per the germline V gene, CDR1 is LNHDA and CDR2 is SQIVND (reference sequence). V dropped 5 bases and J dropped 4 bases, with 14 bases sitting between them. The CDR3 spans 14 residues. In DNA, the CDR3 is TGTGCCAGTAGTCCATCAGGGGTGTCAGAGACCCAGTACTTC. As protein: CASSPSGVSETQYF.

The rearrangement uses TRBV28 and TRBJ2-1, with D possibly called TRBD1 or TRBD2 (6 bases each). The CDR3 extends over 18 amino acids. The V end lost 5 bases, the J end lost 7 bases, and 27 bases lay between the germline ends. CDR1 and CDR2 (germline): MDHEN, SYDVKM. The chain's CDR3 is CASSNRGRQEGAPNEQFF. The CDR3 nucleotides read TGTGCCAGCAGTAATCGGGGGCGGCAGGAAGGAGCGCCGAATGAGCAGTTCTTC.

Comment on this clone: Other DNA sequences of this sample code for an identical CDR3. V gene TRBV18 combines with J gene TRBJ2-5; D gene ambiguous. V was pared by 0 bases and J by 4 bases, with 15 bases between. The length of the CDR3 is 16 residues. CDR1 is KGHSH and CDR2 is LQKENI in the germline V gene. CDR3 nucleotides: TGTGCCAGCTCACCACCGGTCTCGGTGGGGTCAGAGACCCAGTACTTC. Protein: CASSPPVSVGSETQYF.

Worth noting for this clone: A read error may account for a junction end that differs from germline. The chain uses TRBV29-1 and TRBJ1-3; a possible D gene is TRBD1 (6 bases). Per germline, CDR1 SQVTM and CDR2 ANQGSEA. This CDR3 is built from 10 residues. The DNA of the CDR3 is TGCAGCGTAGAAGACAGGCCCGTATATTTT. Its translation: CSVEDRPVYF. Based on the CDR3 plus reference TRBV29-1 and TRBJ1-3, the full variable domain is SAVISQKPSRDICQRGTSLTIQCQVDSQVTMMFWYRQQPGQSLTLIATANQGSEATYESGFVIDKFPISRPNLTFSTLTVSNMSPEDSSIYLCSVEDRPVYFGEGSWLTVV.

This chain joins TRBV15 and TRBJ2-2; possibly TRBD2 for D (7 bases). This CDR3 spans 15 amino acids. V was cut by 5 bases and J by 3 bases, with 13 bases left in between. Germline V CDR1 and CDR2: LNHNV, YYDKDF (reference sequence). CDR3 sequence (DNA): TGTGCCACCAGCCGGGGGGCCGTGGACACCGGGGAGCTGTTTTTT. Amino acid sequence: CATSRGAVDTGELFF.

The chain combines TRBV15 with TRBJ2-3, with 7 nucleotides matching TRBD1. This CDR3 region has 15 residues. V lost 7 bases to trimming and J lost 4 bases; unmatched junction nucleotides: 11. Germline CDR1 is LNHNV and CDR2 is YYDKDF (reference sequence). This chain's CDR3 is CATKGGWGRPDTQYF. DNA for the CDR3: TGTGCCACCAAAGGGGGCTGGGGTAGGCCAGATACGCAGTATTTT.

The chain carries TRBV28 and TRBJ2-7; perhaps TRBD1 as D (6 bases). The ends were cut back, 0 bases at V and 3 bases at J, with 9 bases in the middle. The CDR3 loop spans 14 amino acids. CDR1 and CDR2 from the germline V gene are MDHEN and SYDVKM. CDR3 in DNA: TGTGCCAGCAGTTTATGGGGGGCGAACTACGAGCAGTACTTC. Translation gives CASSLWGANYEQYF. Looking up the rest from reference TRBV28 and TRBJ2-7 gives the full variable domain: DVKVTQSSRYLVKRTGEKVFLECVQDMDHENMFWYRQDPGLGLRLIYFSYDVKMKEKGDIPEGYSVSREKKERFSLILESASTNQTSMYLCASSLWGANYEQYFGPGTRLTVT.

The chain joins TRBV16 to TRBJ1-2, with D possibly being TRBD1 (5 bases). This CDR3 region has 15 residues. The germline V gene has CDR1 KGHSY and CDR2 FQNENV. V shed 0 bases and J shed 2 bases, with 10 bases lying between them. The CDR3 here is CASSQSAGRNYGYTF. The CDR3 DNA sequence: TGTGCCAGCAGCCAATCGGCAGGGAGAAACTATGGCTACACCTTC.

This clone has more than one count but fewer than ten. Additional DNA sequences in this sample encode the identical CDR3. J is TRBJ2-7 and V is TRBV10-2, with 11 bases fitting TRBD1. The ends lost 2 bases at V and 4 bases at J; junction bases unmatched: 4. Germline loops: CDR1 WSHSY, CDR2 SAAADI. The CDR3 length is 15 residues. This CDR3 reads CASSEGTGGYYEQYF. DNA for the CDR3: TGCGCCAGCAGTGAGGGGACAGGGGGATATTACGAGCAGTACTTC.